One and the same sample provided the 32 T cell receptor beta chains below, sequenced in a study of CD8 T cells in ankylosing spondylitis. Whole-study results and caveats: It appeared that ankylosing spondylitis blood was characterized by a TCR beta motif of several highly homologous variants.

No antigens are known for them. MiXCR, run by TCRdb on the 5' RACE reads, gives a single entry per CDR3 protein. Here the sample spans around 490,000 distinct CDR3 sequences, under 5.5% being singletons. The sequenced material came from blood, either unsorted or a sorted T cell fraction (not recorded which). The receptors come from a male donor with ankylosing spondylitis.

This clonotype was picked up many times. J is TRBJ2-3 and V is TRBV20-1; the D gene is possibly TRBD2 (6 bases). The V gene lost 4 bases and the J gene lost 3 bases, with 11 bases spanning the gap. Germline CDR1 reads DFQATT; CDR2 reads SNEGSKA (reference sequence). This CDR3 comprises 13 residues. The DNA of the CDR3 is TGCAGTGCTAAGGCTAGCGAAACAGATACGCAGTATTTT. As protein: CSAKASETDTQYF.

At least ten counts were recorded for this clonotype. The chain is built from TRBV27 and TRBJ2-3; 9 nucleotides line up with TRBD1. J lost 6 bases, V lost 6 bases, and 7 bases had no gene match. The CDR3 is 14 amino acids. Germline V lookup: CDR1 MNHEY, CDR2 SMNVEV (reference sequence). CDR3 nucleotides: TGTGCCAGCAGCTCCGGGACAGGGCCCGATACGCAGTATTTT. Its translation is CASSSGTGPDTQYF.

This clonotype was counted many times. J is TRBJ2-6 and V is TRBV5-6; the match to TRBD2 covers 7 bases. Germline loops: CDR1 SGHDT, CDR2 YYEEEE. CDR3 length: 18 amino acids. Trimming took 0 bases from V and 0 from J; bases not matched to a gene: 6. The CDR3 here is CASSLVRLALSGANVLTF. CDR3 coding DNA: TGTGCCAGCAGCTTGGTCCGACTAGCCCTCTCTGGGGCCAACGTCCTGACTTTC.

This clonotype has a count of ten or more. This chain links TRBV20-1 with TRBJ1-1; D is perhaps TRBD1 (6 bases). Germline V CDR1 and CDR2: DFQATT, SNEGSKA (reference sequence). V gave up 6 bases and J gave up 0 bases, with 14 bases separating them. The CDR3 length is 14 residues. CDR3 region: CSATQGILNTEAFF. The CDR3 nucleotides are TGCAGTGCCACGCAGGGGATCTTGAACACTGAAGCTTTCTTT.

This clonotype has a count of ten or more. The chain recombines TRBV7-9 with TRBJ1-1, with D perhaps TRBD1 (5 bases). The CDR3 is 12 residues long. Looked up from germline, CDR1 is SEHNR and CDR2 is FQNEAQ (reference sequence). Between the trimmed V and J ends, which lost 4 bases and 5 bases, there was a span of 8 bases. CDR3 amino acids: CASSWGETEAFF. CDR3 sequence (DNA): TGTGCCAGCAGCTGGGGGGAAACTGAAGCTTTCTTT.

Many counts were recorded for this clonotype. The V call is TRBV7-2, the J call TRBJ2-2, with D maybe TRBD2 (6 bases). Germline V gene sequence: CDR1 SGHTA, CDR2 FQGNSA. V dropped 6 bases and J dropped 7 bases, with 15 bases sitting between them. The CDR3 has 14 amino acids. The CDR3 DNA reads TGTGCCAGCAGGACTAGGTCCGGAGGCGGGGAGCTGTTTTTT. Amino acids: CASRTRSGGGELFF. The whole variable domain, filled in from reference TRBV7-2 and TRBJ2-2, reads GAGVSQSPSNKVTEKGKDVELRCDPISGHTALYWYRQSLGQGLEFLIYFQGNSAPDKSGLPSDRFSAERTGGSVSTLTIQRTQQEDSAVYLCASRTRSGGGELFFGEGSRLTVL.

In this sample, this clonotype turned up many times. The chain couples TRBV7-2 to TRBJ2-7; unclear D gene. V dropped 1 base and J dropped 0 bases, with 10 bases sitting between them. Germline V gives CDR1 SGHTA, CDR2 FQGNSA. This CDR3 region has 15 residues. Here the CDR3 reads CASSLGPDGSYEQYF. The CDR3 bases are TGTGCCAGCAGCTTAGGCCCCGACGGCTCCTACGAGCAGTACTTC.

This clonotype was observed many times. The gene calls are TRBV5-6 and TRBJ2-7, with D unclear. In germline, CDR1 is SGHDT, CDR2 YYEEEE. The CDR3 is 13 amino acids. The ends were cut back, 0 bases at V and 6 bases at J, with 10 bases in the middle. The CDR3 protein is CASSLGFGVEQYF. In DNA, the CDR3 is TGTGCCAGCAGCTTGGGCTTTGGGGTCGAGCAGTACTTC.

This clonotype was observed many times. This chain connects TRBV20-1 to TRBJ2-6; D ambiguous. Trimming pared 3 bases from V and 0 bases from J, leaving 6 bases between. The CDR3 spans 14 residues. Germline values: CDR1 DFQATT, CDR2 SNEGSKA (reference sequence). The CDR3 DNA follows: TGCAGTGCTAGTCTCGGCTCTGGGGCCAACGTCCTGACTTTC. Amino acids: CSASLGSGANVLTF.

This clonotype showed up many times. The rearrangement uses TRBV7-2 and TRBJ1-2; 9 bases match TRBD1. The V segment lost 7 bases and the J segment 5 bases; nucleotides outside the gene matches: 14. The CDR3 runs 16 residues. Germline V gene lookup returns CDR1 SGHTA and CDR2 FQGNSA. The chain's CDR3 is CASNSRGGTGNYGYTF. The CDR3, as DNA: TGTGCCAGCAACTCTAGGGGAGGGACAGGGAATTATGGCTACACCTTC.

This chain connects TRBV28 to TRBJ1-5; tentative D call: TRBD1 (5 bases). This CDR3 is built from 14 residues. The ends were cut back, 5 bases at V and 4 bases at J, with 12 bases in the middle. Germline assignment: CDR1 MDHEN and CDR2 SYDVKM. CDR3 sequence: CASSPDSWNQPQHF. DNA of the CDR3: TGTGCCAGCAGTCCAGACAGTTGGAATCAGCCCCAGCATTTT.

This clonotype has ten or more counts. The gene calls are TRBV20-1 and TRBJ2-4; 9 nucleotides agree with TRBD2. This CDR3 has 13 residues. Trimming took 3 bases from V and 7 from J; bases not matched to a gene: 4. The germline gives CDR1 DFQATT, CDR2 SNEGSKA (reference sequence). CDR3 in DNA: TGCAGTGCTAGGGGACTAGCACGGAACATTCAGTACTTC. The encoded protein is CSARGLARNIQYF.

This clonotype was seen at least ten times. The genes are TRBV7-9 and TRBJ2-7, with a tentative D call TRBD2 (6 bases). With 5 bases removed from V and 3 bases from J, the gap between germline ends came to 17 bases. In germline, CDR1 is SEHNR, CDR2 FQNEAQ (reference sequence). The CDR3 runs to 15 residues. The CDR3 loop is CASSPSLTSYYEQYF. CDR3 DNA sequence: TGTGCCAGCAGCCCCAGCCTCACTAGCTACTACGAGCAGTACTTC.

This clonotype was detected a few times. V usage is TRBV15 and J usage is TRBJ2-7; D assignment may be TRBD1 or TRBD2 (5 bases each). Germline CDR1 reads LNHNV; CDR2 reads YYDKDF (reference sequence). The CDR3 extends over 14 amino acids. Trimming removed 5 bases at V and 0 bases at J, with 11 bases between. The CDR3 sequence is CATSVRDGSYEQYF. CDR3 nucleotide sequence: TGTGCCACCAGCGTCCGGGACGGCTCCTACGAGCAGTACTTC.

This clonotype was seen repeatedly, ten times or more. The chain combines TRBV28 with TRBJ2-5; TRBD2 might be the D (6 bases). This CDR3 region has 14 residues. V dropped 3 bases and J dropped 7 bases, with 15 bases sitting between them. Germline-derived CDR1 and CDR2 are MDHEN and SYDVKM. CDR3 DNA sequence: TGTGCCAGCAGTTTTGGGGCGGGGCTCGGGACCCAGTACTTC. It specifies CASSFGAGLGTQYF.

The chain has TRBV2 and TRBJ2-1; 7 nucleotides match TRBD1. Germline CDR1 SNHLY, CDR2 FYNNEI. V shed 4 bases, J shed 0 bases, and the junction held 6 bases outside the gene matches. CDR3 size: 16 residues. The CDR3, as DNA: TGTGCCAGCAGTGTTCAGGGACAGAGCTCCTACAATGAGCAGTTCTTC. This sequence encodes CASSVQGQSSYNEQFF.

This clonotype was counted at least ten times. The chain joins TRBV29-1 to TRBJ2-1, with TRBD2 matching 10 bases. In germline, CDR1 is SQVTM, CDR2 ANQGSEA. The CDR3 is made up of 17 amino acids. The trim removed 4 bases at V and 3 bases at J, leaving 12 bases unmatched. The CDR3 nucleotides are TGCAGCGTTGCCACGGAGGCTAGCGGGGGAGTCTACAATGAGCAGTTCTTC. This translates into CSVATEASGGVYNEQFF.

This clonotype was detected ten times or more. The chain couples TRBV5-1 to TRBJ1-2; TRBD1 is a possible D gene (6 bases). This CDR3 region has 15 residues. The V end lost 0 bases, the J end lost 8 bases, and 17 bases lay between the germline ends. Looked up from germline, CDR1 is SGHRS and CDR2 is YFSETQ. The CDR3 reads CASSLESGGQSGYTF. CDR3 DNA sequence: TGCGCCAGCAGCTTGGAGTCTGGGGGGCAATCCGGCTACACCTTC.

This clonotype was seen ten or more times. V gene TRBV6-5 combines with J gene TRBJ2-7; the D gene could be TRBD1 or TRBD2 (5 bases each). The CDR3 covers 14 residues. The V gene lost 0 bases and the J gene lost 3 bases, with 9 bases spanning the gap. Germline V gives CDR1 MNHEY, CDR2 SVGAGI. The CDR3 nucleotides read TGTGCCAGCAGTTACTCTGAGGGGCGCTACGAGCAGTACTTC. Encoded protein: CASSYSEGRYEQYF.

This clonotype was counted ten times or more. The chain combines TRBV2 with TRBJ2-1; tentatively, D is TRBD2 (7 bases). CDR1 and CDR2 from the germline V gene are SNHLY and FYNNEI. The V gene lost 8 bases and the J gene lost 9 bases, with 11 bases spanning the gap. The CDR3 is made up of 11 amino acids. CDR3 amino acids: CASGGAAEQFF. CDR3 coding DNA: TGTGCCAGCGGGGGGGCGGCTGAGCAGTTCTTC.

This clonotype was seen a handful of times. The chain has TRBV6-1 and TRBJ1-2; a possible D gene is TRBD1 (5 bases). V lost 6 bases and J lost 3, with 11 bases in between. The CDR3 runs to 13 residues. Germline lookup yields CDR1 MNHNS and CDR2 SASEGT. The CDR3 loop reads CASSGGVYYGYTF. Here the CDR3 DNA reads TGTGCCAGCAGCGGAGGGGTTTACTATGGCTACACCTTC.

This clonotype showed up many times. J is TRBJ2-1 and V is TRBV20-1, with TRBD2 matching 11 bases. J gave up 4 bases and V 6 bases, and 5 bases lay outside the gene matches. Germline V CDR1 and CDR2: DFQATT, SNEGSKA (reference sequence). This CDR3 spans 14 amino acids. The CDR3 loop is CSANSGGAYNEQFF. As DNA, the CDR3 is TGCAGTGCAAATAGCGGGGGGGCTTACAATGAGCAGTTCTTC.

This clonotype was counted at least ten times. The rearrangement joins TRBV20-1 to TRBJ2-3, with D perhaps TRBD2 (5 bases). Germline V gives CDR1 DFQATT, CDR2 SNEGSKA (reference sequence). Trimming took 6 bases from V and 2 from J, leaving 21 bases between them. This CDR3 is 16 amino acids long. The CDR3 DNA sequence: TGCAGTGCATTCAGTCCCGAGGGCGGACTCACAGATACGCAGTATTTT. Protein: CSAFSPEGGLTDTQYF.

This chain connects TRBV13 to TRBJ2-5; 8 positions agree with TRBD1. CDR3 length: 18 amino acids. Germline trimming cut 4 bases from V and 0 bases from J; bases unmatched to any gene: 13. Germline V lookup: CDR1 PRHDT, CDR2 FYEKMQ (reference sequence). This CDR3 is CASSSTTRTGNYQETQYF. CDR3 DNA: TGTGCCAGCAGCTCTACTACCCGGACAGGGAATTACCAAGAGACCCAGTACTTC.

This clonotype has a count of ten or more. J is TRBJ2-7 and V is TRBV20-1; D gene ambiguous. Germline V gene lookup returns CDR1 DFQATT and CDR2 SNEGSKA (reference sequence). This CDR3 is 13 amino acids long. V gave up 5 bases and J gave up 2 bases, with 13 bases separating them. This CDR3 is CSASGGPPYEQYF. The CDR3 DNA reads as TGCAGTGCTTCGGGCGGACCGCCCTACGAGCAGTACTTC.

There are many counts of this clonotype. The chain is built from TRBV10-3 and TRBJ1-1; 9 nucleotides align to TRBD1. Trimming took 9 bases from V and 0 from J; bases not matched to a gene: 2. CDR3 length: 13 residues. Germline CDR1 and CDR2: ENHRY and SYGVKD. CDR3 DNA: TGTGCCATGCGGGACAGGGTGAACACTGAAGCTTTCTTT. Protein: CAMRDRVNTEAFF.

This clonotype was picked up a small number of times. The rearrangement uses TRBV2 and TRBJ2-3; possible D gene TRBD1, 5 bases. Germline lookup yields CDR1 SNHLY and CDR2 FYNNEI. Trimming left V 4 bases short and J 2 bases short, with 16 bases between. This CDR3 is built from 16 residues. CDR3 bases: TGTGCCAGCAGTGGGGGCAGAAACCTCTTCACAGATACGCAGTATTTT. This gives the protein CASSGGRNLFTDTQYF.

This clonotype was detected ten times or more. This chain connects TRBV5-1 to TRBJ2-2; unclear D gene. CDR3 length: 13 residues. Germline-derived CDR1 and CDR2 are SGHRS and YFSETQ. Trimming took off 6 bases at V and 3 bases at J, with 9 bases between the two ends. The CDR3 here is CASTSLHTGELFF. DNA for the CDR3: TGCGCCAGCACGAGCCTCCACACCGGGGAGCTGTTTTTT. The full variable domain, rest sourced from reference TRBV5-1 and TRBJ2-2, is KAGVTQTPRYLIKTRGQQVTLSCSPISGHRSVSWYQQTPGQGLQFLFEYFSETQRNKGNFPGRFSGRQFSNSRSEMNVSTLELGDSALYLCASTSLHTGELFFGEGSRLTVL.

This clonotype occurred many times. V is TRBV20-1 and J is TRBJ2-1; 8 bases agree with TRBD2. The V gene's germline CDR1 is DFQATT and CDR2 SNEGSKA (reference sequence). The CDR3 runs to 17 residues. V gave up 1 base and J gave up 0 bases; unmatched junction bases: 8. CDR3 nucleotide sequence: TGCAGTGCTAGAGTATCTAGCGGGTTCAGCTCCTACAATGAGCAGTTCTTC. It specifies CSARVSSGFSSYNEQFF.

This clonotype was seen more than once but under ten times. The genes are TRBV11-2 and TRBJ2-4, with D uncertain. The CDR3 consists of 16 residues. Looked up from germline, CDR1 is SGHAT and CDR2 is FQNNGV. Trimming took off 5 bases at V and 0 bases at J, with 14 bases between the two ends. The CDR3: CASSEYTALAKNIQYF. In DNA form, the CDR3 reads TGTGCCAGCAGCGAGTATACGGCGTTAGCCAAAAACATTCAGTACTTC.

This clonotype was seen many times. The chain couples TRBV5-6 to TRBJ2-5; a possible D gene is TRBD2 (5 bases). This CDR3 comprises 17 residues. Trimming removed 2 bases at V and 5 bases at J, with 22 bases between. Germline V gene lookup returns CDR1 SGHDT and CDR2 YYEEEE. CDR3 sequence reads: CASSFILGSGHYETQYF. DNA for the CDR3: TGTGCCAGCAGCTTCATACTGGGCAGCGGCCACTACGAGACCCAGTACTTC. The full variable domain, in which reference TRBV5-6 and TRBJ2-5 provide the parts outside the CDR3, is DAGVTQSPTHLIKTRGQQVTLRCSPKSGHDTVSWYQQALGQGPQFIFQYYEEEERQRGNFPDRFSGHQFPNYSSELNVNALLLGDSALYLCASSFILGSGHYETQYFGPGTRLLVL.

The sample holds many counts of this clonotype. This rearrangement joins TRBV20-1 to TRBJ1-3; D ambiguous. There are 13 residues in the CDR3. Trimming left V 6 bases short and J 0 bases short, with 9 bases between. Germline lookup yields CDR1 DFQATT and CDR2 SNEGSKA (reference sequence). The CDR3 DNA reads as TGCAGTGCCGCTCTATACTCTGGAAACACCATATATTTT. Amino acids: CSAALYSGNTIYF.